This T cell receptor (beta chain) was found in a study of shared clonotypes between healthy human individuals (dated by TCRdb to about 2020). Looking at the study overall: The cohort included three men and two women between 18 and 49 years of age. For each donor, three plates each were used for CD4 naive and CD4 memory, two plates were used for CD8 naive, and one plate was used for CD8 memory. Blood TCR repertoires of about 5 healthy adults were deeply sequenced to estimate repertoire size and the extent of clonotype sharing between individuals. To increase sequencing depth and limit assay-specific biases, TCR repertoire library preparation and sequencing were carried out by different laboratories using diverse techniques. Each donor's leukapheresis produced roughly between roughly 0.85 and 9.5 billion PBMCs. The paper as a whole reports these results and caveats: Clonotypes shared by all four sorted-subset donors showed higher generation probabilities than non-shared clonotypes. Naive subsets generally had larger estimated clonotype richness than memory subsets did. About 5% of naive CD4, 3.5% of naive CD8, around 2.3% of memory CD4, and 0.4% of memory CD8 clonotypes were shared across a few donors. Because the study included a small number of donors, the genetic and exposure-history diversity represented was limited. Even with the large sequencing depth, rarefaction of the sorted-subset datasets indicated that sequencing was incomplete. Only blood was sampled, and tissue TCR repertoires likely differ from those in blood. Pairwise subsampling indicated that sequencing depth was expected to affect the degree of clonotype sharing among donors.

This clone was observed a few times. Which antigen it targets is not known. Per-base qualities were not stored, and no clone one base away is much larger. The CDR3 sequence holds 16 residues, the cysteine and phenylalanine included. The DNA shown is the 48-base CDR3, in frame from base 1. Sequences MDHEN (CDR1) and SYDVKM (CDR2) are obtained from the germline V gene. V sheds 5 bases and J sheds 1 base, leaving 18 bases between their ends. TCR CDR3 regions were amplified from genomic DNA by multiplex PCR using the deep immunoSEQ assay. Extracted genomic DNA from each cell subset was spread evenly across all wells of several immunoSEQ 96-well plates, with each plate serving as a replicate. For sorted subsets, 200 to 250 ng of genomic DNA, equivalent to 30,000 or so T cell genomes, went into each replicate PCR. Purified libraries were measured with a Qubit 3.0 fluorometer, size-checked on a Bioanalyzer 2100, and measured again with the KAPA Library Quantification kit. A separate single-read 150-cycle Illumina NextSeq 550 flow cell was used to sequence each immunoSEQ 96-well plate. Regarding the original processing steps: Because the immunoSEQ output included only junctional sequences and no quality scores, the filtering could not be the same as the filtering used for full-length reads. To assign V/J genes and CDR3, sequences were annotated using PyIR, a Python wrapper for IgBLAST v1.9, with IMGT germline references. Any read was removed if the V/J assignment was weak (E-value above 1e-6), the CDR3 was missing, or the read contained stop codons, out-of-frame junctions, or ambiguous translated residues. A V3J clonotype was defined by an identical inferred V gene, J gene, and CDR3 amino acid sequence. Percentage overlap between repertoires was computed as shared unique clonotypes divided by the size of the smaller repertoire. Richness of each repertoire was evaluated using RTK rarefaction, the Chao1 estimator, and Recon v2.1 estimates of unobserved clonotypes. Generation probabilities for all TCRbeta clonotypes obtained by the gDNA method from a handful of donors were computed using OLGA. TCRdb provides this immuneACCESS table in a form limited to in-frame rearrangements. Some clones are lacking; in checked studies, under half of them reflect an unresolved V gene, and why the rest are absent is not known. V and J calls and clone size are copied from that table; D and trimming were computed from the DNA. This sample has about 2 million clones in its table, and about 95% of those were observed once. 0.9% to 1.4% of the sample lies in the top ten.

For the CD8 naive samples, CD45RO-negative cells were positively selected for CCR7, yielding a CD45RA+CCR7+ population from which TemRA cells were excluded. Healthy HIV-negative adults with no recently reported acute infections or vaccinations were included as donors. Every donor was a Caucasian adult living in Nashville, Tennessee, USA. Blood was collected by leukapheresis, and PBMCs were isolated by Ficoll-Histopaque density gradient centrifugation and then cryopreserved in liquid nitrogen vapor phase. Analytical flow cytometry was used to check the purity and quantity of each magnetically sorted T cell population. From each sorted fraction, genomic DNA was isolated and quantified by UV absorbance on a Nanodrop 2000c.

The chain was built from TRBV28 and TRBJ2-7; the D gene cannot be resolved reliably. The specimen was naive CD8+ T cells sorted from blood. Sample cell subset or site, as interpreted from the label and publication: CD45RA+CCR7+. The sequence was collected from a man in his late teens or twenties in good health. The sequence in DNA is TGTGCCAGCAGTGACCTTCCCGATTTTACGTCCTACGAGCAGTACTTC. Its protein is CASSDLPDFTSYEQYF.